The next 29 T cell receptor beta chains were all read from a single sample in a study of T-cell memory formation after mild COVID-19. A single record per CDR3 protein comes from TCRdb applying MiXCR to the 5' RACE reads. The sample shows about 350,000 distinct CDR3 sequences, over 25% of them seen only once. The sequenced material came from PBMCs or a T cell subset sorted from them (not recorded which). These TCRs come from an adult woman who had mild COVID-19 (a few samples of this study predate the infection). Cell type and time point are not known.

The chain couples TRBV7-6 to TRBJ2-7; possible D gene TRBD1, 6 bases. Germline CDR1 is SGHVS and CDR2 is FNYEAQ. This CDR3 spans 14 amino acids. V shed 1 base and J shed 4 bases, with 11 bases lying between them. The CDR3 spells CASSLDQGWYEQYF. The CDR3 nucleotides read TGTGCCAGCAGCTTAGACCAGGGGTGGTACGAGCAGTACTTC.

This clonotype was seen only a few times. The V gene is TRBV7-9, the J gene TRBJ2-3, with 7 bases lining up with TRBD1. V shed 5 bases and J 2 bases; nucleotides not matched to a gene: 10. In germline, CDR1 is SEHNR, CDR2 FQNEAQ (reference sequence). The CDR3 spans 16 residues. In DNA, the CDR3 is TGTGCCAGCAGCCCGTTAGGGGGCCTCGTCACAGATACGCAGTATTTT. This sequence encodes CASSPLGGLVTDTQYF. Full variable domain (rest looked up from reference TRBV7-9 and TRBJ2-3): DTGVSQNPRHKITKRGQNVTFRCDPISEHNRLYWYRQTLGQGPEFLTYFQNEAQLEKSRLLSDRFSAERPKGSFSTLEIQRTEQGDSAMYLCASSPLGGLVTDTQYFGPGTRLTVL.

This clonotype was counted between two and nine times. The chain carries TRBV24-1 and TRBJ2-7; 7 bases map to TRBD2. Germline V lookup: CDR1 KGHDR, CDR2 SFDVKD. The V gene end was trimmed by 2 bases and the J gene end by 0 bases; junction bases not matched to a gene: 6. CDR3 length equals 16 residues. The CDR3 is CATSDSRGRGSYEQYF. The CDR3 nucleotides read TGTGCCACCAGTGATTCACGCGGGAGAGGCTCCTACGAGCAGTACTTC.

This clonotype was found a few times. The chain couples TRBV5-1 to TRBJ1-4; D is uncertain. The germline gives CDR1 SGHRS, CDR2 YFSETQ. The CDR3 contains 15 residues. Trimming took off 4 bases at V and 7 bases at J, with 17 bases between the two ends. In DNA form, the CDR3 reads TGCGCCAGCAGCCCGGGCGGAGGAAGTCGTGAAAAACTGTTTTTT. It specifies CASSPGGGSREKLFF.

The CDR3 spells CSATRGSPYEQYF. CDR3 nucleotide sequence: TGCAGTGCTACACGAGGATCACCCTACGAGCAGTACTTC. The V call is TRBV20-1, the J call TRBJ2-7; no clear D gene. Germline CDR1 and CDR2: DFQATT and SNEGSKA (reference sequence). V was clipped by 4 bases and J by 2 bases, with 12 bases between them. This CDR3 is built from 13 residues.

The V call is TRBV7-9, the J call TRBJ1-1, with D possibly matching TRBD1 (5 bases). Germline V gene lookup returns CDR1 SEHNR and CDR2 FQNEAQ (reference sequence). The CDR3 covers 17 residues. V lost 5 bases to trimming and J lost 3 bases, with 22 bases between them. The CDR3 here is CASSPSVRDGLDTEAFF. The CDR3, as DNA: TGTGCCAGCAGCCCCAGCGTAAGGGACGGTTTGGACACTGAAGCTTTCTTT.

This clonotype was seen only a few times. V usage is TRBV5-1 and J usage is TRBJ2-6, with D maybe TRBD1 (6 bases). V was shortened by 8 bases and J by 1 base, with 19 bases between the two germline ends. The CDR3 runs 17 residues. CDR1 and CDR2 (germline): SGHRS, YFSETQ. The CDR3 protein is CASGDIFHRSGANVLTF. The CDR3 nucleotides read TGCGCCAGTGGGGACATCTTTCATAGGTCTGGGGCCAACGTCCTGACTTTC.

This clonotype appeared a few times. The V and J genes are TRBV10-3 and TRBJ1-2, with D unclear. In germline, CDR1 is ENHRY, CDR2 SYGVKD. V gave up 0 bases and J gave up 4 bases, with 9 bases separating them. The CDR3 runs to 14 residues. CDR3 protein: CAISESAEIYGYTF. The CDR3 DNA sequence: TGTGCCATCAGTGAGTCGGCGGAGATCTATGGCTACACCTTC.

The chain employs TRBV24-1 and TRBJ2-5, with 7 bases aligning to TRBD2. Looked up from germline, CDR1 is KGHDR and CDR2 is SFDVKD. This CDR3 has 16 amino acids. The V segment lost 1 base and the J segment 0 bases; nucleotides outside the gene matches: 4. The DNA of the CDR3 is TGTGCCACCAGTGATTTCGGGACTAACTACCAAGAGACCCAGTACTTC. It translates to CATSDFGTNYQETQYF.

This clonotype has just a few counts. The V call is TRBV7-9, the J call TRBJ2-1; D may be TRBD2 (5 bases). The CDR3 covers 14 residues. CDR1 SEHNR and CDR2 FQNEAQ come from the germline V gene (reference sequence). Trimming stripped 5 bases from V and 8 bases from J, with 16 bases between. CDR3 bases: TGTGCCAGCAGCCGGGCCTATGGGAGCGATGAGCAGTTCTTC. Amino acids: CASSRAYGSDEQFF.

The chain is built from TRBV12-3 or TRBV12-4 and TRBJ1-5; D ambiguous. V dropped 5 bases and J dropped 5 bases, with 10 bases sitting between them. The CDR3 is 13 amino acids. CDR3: CASSTTGDQPQHF. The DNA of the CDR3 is TGTGCCAGCAGTACTACCGGCGATCAGCCCCAGCATTTT.

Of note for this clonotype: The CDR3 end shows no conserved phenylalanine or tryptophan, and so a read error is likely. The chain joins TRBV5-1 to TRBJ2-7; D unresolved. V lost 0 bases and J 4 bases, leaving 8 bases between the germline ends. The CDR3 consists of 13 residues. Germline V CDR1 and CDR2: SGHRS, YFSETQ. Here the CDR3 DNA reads TGCGCCAGCAGCTTGGCCAATAGATACGAGCAGTACTAC. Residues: CASSLANRYEQYY.

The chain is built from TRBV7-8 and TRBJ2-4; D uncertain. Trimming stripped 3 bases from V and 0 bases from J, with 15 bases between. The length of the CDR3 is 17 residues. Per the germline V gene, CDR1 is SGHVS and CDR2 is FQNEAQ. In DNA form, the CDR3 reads TGTGCCAGCAGCTTCGGTGGGCTGTCAGAAGCCAAAAACATTCAGTACTTC. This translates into CASSFGGLSEAKNIQYF.

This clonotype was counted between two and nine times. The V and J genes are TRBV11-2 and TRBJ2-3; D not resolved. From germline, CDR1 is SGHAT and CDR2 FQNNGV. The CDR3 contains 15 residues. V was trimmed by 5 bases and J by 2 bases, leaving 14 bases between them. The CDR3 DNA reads TGTGCCAGCAGCCTAGTGTCCGTTGACACAGATACGCAGTATTTT. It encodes CASSLVSVDTDTQYF.

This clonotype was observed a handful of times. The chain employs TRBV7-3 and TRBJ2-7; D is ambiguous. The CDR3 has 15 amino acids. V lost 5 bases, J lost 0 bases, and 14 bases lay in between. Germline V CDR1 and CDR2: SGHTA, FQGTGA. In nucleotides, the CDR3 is TGTGCCAGCAGCCAAGGGCCGGCTAGCTCCTACGAGCAGTACTTC. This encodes CASSQGPASSYEQYF.

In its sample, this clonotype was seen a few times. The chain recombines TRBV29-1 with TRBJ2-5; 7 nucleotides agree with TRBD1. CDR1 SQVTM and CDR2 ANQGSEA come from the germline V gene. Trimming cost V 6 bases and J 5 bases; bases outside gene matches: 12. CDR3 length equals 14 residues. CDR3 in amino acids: CSVAPTGIGETQYF. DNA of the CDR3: TGCAGCGTGGCCCCGACAGGGATTGGTGAGACCCAGTACTTC.

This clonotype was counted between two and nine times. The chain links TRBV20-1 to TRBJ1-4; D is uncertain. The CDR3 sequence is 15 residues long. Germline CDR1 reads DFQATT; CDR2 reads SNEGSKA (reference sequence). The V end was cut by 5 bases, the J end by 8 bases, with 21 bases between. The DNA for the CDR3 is TGCAGTGCTCGCGTACTGGGCGGCGGAAAGGAAAAACTGTTTTTT. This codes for CSARVLGGGKEKLFF.

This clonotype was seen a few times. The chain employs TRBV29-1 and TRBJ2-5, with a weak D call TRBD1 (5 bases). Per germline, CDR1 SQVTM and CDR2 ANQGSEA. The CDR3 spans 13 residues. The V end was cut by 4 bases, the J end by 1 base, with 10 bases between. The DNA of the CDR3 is TGCAGCGTTGCCAGACAGACCCAAGAGACCCAGTACTTC. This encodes CSVARQTQETQYF.

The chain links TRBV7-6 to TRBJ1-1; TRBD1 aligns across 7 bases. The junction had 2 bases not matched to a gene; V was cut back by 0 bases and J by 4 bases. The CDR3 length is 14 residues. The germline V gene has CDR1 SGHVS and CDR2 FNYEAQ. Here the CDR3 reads CASSLAGGLTEAFF. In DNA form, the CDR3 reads TGTGCCAGCAGCTTAGCAGGGGGCCTCACTGAAGCTTTCTTT.

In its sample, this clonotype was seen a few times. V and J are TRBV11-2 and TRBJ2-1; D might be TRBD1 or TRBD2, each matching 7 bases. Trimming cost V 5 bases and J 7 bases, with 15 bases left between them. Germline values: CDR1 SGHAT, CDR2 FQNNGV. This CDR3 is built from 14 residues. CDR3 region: CASSLNRGGNEQFF. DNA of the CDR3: TGTGCCAGCAGCCTAAACAGGGGAGGGAATGAGCAGTTCTTC.

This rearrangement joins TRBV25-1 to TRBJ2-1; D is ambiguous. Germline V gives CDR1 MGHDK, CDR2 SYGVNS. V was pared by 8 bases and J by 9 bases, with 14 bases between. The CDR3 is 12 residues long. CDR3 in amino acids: CASGVPGGEQFF. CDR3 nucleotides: TGTGCCAGCGGGGTCCCGGGCGGTGAGCAGTTCTTC.

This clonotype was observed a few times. CDR3 in amino acids: CASSPLWDTQYF. DNA of the CDR3: TGTGCCAGCAGCCCCCTTTGGGATACGCAGTATTTT. V is TRBV7-9 and J is TRBJ2-3; no reliable D call. V was clipped by 5 bases and J by 6 bases, with 9 bases between them. Per the germline V gene, CDR1 is SEHNR and CDR2 is FQNEAQ (reference sequence). The CDR3 runs 12 residues.

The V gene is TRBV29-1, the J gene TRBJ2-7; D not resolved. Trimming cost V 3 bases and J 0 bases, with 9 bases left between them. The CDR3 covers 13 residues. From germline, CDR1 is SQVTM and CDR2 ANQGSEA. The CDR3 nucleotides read TGCAGCGTTGAGGAGAAGCTCTCCTACGAGCAGTACTTC. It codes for CSVEEKLSYEQYF.

CDR3 loop: CASSLVGLYGYTF. CDR3 DNA: TGTGCCAGCAGCTTGGTGGGACTATATGGCTACACCTTC. This sequence joins TRBV5-5 and TRBJ1-2; D perhaps matches TRBD1 (5 bases). Looked up from germline, CDR1 is SGHKS and CDR2 is YYEKEE (reference sequence). V lost 0 bases and J 5 bases, leaving 8 bases between the germline ends. CDR3 length: 13 amino acids.

The CDR3 DNA follows: TGTGCCAGCAGCTTACTCCAGGGGGGACACCAGACCCAGTACTTC. Amino acid sequence: CASSLLQGGHQTQYF. The chain has TRBV11-3 and TRBJ2-5; D may be TRBD1 (7 bases). V shed 2 bases and J shed 6 bases, with 16 bases lying between them. The CDR3 extends over 15 amino acids. Germline CDR1 SGHNT, CDR2 YENEEA. The whole variable domain, remainder taken from reference TRBV11-3 and TRBJ2-5, is EAGVVQSPRYKIIEKKQPVAFWCNPISGHNTLYWYLQNLGQGPELLIRYENEEAVDDSQLPKDRFSAERLKGVDSTLKIQPAELGDSAVYLCASSLLQGGHQTQYFGPGTRLLVL.

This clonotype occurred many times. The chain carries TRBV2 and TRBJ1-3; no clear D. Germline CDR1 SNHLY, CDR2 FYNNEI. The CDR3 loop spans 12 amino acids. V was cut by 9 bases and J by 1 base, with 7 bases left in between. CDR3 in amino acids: CARKGSGNTIYF. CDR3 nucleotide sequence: TGTGCCAGAAAAGGGTCTGGAAACACCATATATTTT.

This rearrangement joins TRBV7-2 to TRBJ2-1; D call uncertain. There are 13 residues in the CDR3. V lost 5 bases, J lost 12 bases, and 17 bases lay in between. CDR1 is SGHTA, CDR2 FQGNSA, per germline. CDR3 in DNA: TGTGCCAGCAGCCCCTACCTGGGCAAGGGGCAGTTCTTC. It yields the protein CASSPYLGKGQFF.

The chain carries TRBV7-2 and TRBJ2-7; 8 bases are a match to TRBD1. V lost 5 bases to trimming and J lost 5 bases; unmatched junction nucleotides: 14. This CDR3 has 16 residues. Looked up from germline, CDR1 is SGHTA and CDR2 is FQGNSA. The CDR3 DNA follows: TGTGCCAGCAGCACCCGGACTGGACAGGGTTTACACGAGCAGTACTTC. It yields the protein CASSTRTGQGLHEQYF.

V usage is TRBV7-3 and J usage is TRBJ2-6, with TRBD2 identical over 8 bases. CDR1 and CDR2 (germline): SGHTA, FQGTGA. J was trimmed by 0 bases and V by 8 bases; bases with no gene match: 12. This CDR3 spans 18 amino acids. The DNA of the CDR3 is TGTGCCAGCCGCGCGGGGGGTTCCTCCCCCTCTGGGGCCAACGTCCTGACTTTC. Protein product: CASRAGGSSPSGANVLTF.